These T cell receptor beta chains were read from a single sample in a study of cytomegalovirus exposure and HLA in healthy donors. Generated by immunoSEQ multiplex PCR, the TCRdb table keeps only in-frame clones and is missing some. The repertoire holds approximately 100,000 clones, with under 95% as singletons. Specimen: PBMCs. These receptor sequences come from a woman aged 25 to 45 in good health and CMV-seropositive. Both conserved end residues are part of each CDR3. Each record gives: clone size, V gene, J gene, D gene, CDR3 protein, CDR3 DNA. The D gene is left open where the match is weak. Clone size is stated in some rows and not others, as once, few, many or a class when expanded.

NA	TRBV9	TRBJ2-3	NA	CASSIRDRTDTQYF	TGTGCCAGCAGCATCCGGGATCGCACAGATACGCAGTATTTT
NA	TRBV5-1	TRBJ2-1	NA	CASSLSSSGYNEQFF	TGCGCCAGCAGCTTGTCCTCCTCAGGCTACAATGAGCAGTTCTTC
NA	TRBV10-3	TRBJ2-1	TRBD2	CAIHSGQDNEQFF	TGTGCCATCCATAGCGGGCAAGACAATGAGCAGTTCTTC
few	TRBV10-3	TRBJ2-1	NA	CASPGGLYNEQFF	TGTGCCAGCCCAGGGGGACTCTACAATGAGCAGTTCTTC
NA	TRBV19	TRBJ2-1	NA	CASSSLVSREQFF	TGTGCCAGTAGTTCCCTAGTGTCTCGCGAGCAGTTCTTC
NA	TRBV28	TRBJ2-7	TRBD2	CASTIAGEQNEQYF	TGTGCCAGCACCATAGCGGGAGAACAGAACGAGCAGTACTTC
NA	TRBV7-6	TRBJ1-1	NA	CASSPPAGTTEAFF	TGTGCCAGCAGCCCACCGGCGGGTACCACTGAAGCTTTCTTT
NA	TRBV7-2	TRBJ1-5	NA	CASSMHRNQPQHF	TGTGCCAGCAGCATGCACAGAAATCAGCCCCAGCATTTT
NA	TRBV7-9	TRBJ1-1	NA	CASRTGGVGTEAFF	TGTGCCAGCAGGACGGGGGGAGTGGGCACTGAAGCTTTCTTT
NA	TRBV7-8	TRBJ2-2	NA	CASSRRLPRGGELFF	TGTGCCAGCAGCCGCCGACTCCCCCGGGGCGGGGAGCTGTTTTTT
NA	TRBV7-7	TRBJ2-1	TRBD1	CASSPNTGVYNEQFF	TGTGCCAGCAGTCCAAACACAGGGGTCTACAATGAGCAGTTCTTC